This T cell receptor (beta chain) was obtained from a study of Graves' ophthalmopathy and Graves' hyperthyroidism. Study details: There was a collection of peripheral blood at initial diagnosis, before any treatment.

It was from about 10 ml of fresh peripheral blood that the PBMCs came. The CDR3 contains 15 residues. Germline V gene data show CDR1 as SGHVS and CDR2 as FQNEAQ. Of note for this clonotype: One junction end disagrees with the germline gene, perhaps due to a read error.

Scientists amplified the TCR beta CDR3 regions from RNA transcripts. An initial RT-PCR round employing HTBI primers preceded a second-round multiplex PCR. TCRdb itself ran the multiplex PCR reads through MiXCR, one entry per CDR3 protein. The profile shows approximately 640,000 distinct CDR3 sequences, about two fifths of them singletons. The clonotype originates from an adult man with Graves' ophthalmopathy. The chain is built from TRBV7-8 and TRBJ2-7, with D perhaps TRBD2 (7 bases). Sequenced: peripheral blood. In DNA form, the CDR3 reads TGCGCCAGCAGCCGGGGGGACGGGGACACCGGGGAGCAGTACTTC. Translating it yields CASSRGDGDTGEQYF. Together with reference TRBV7-8 and TRBJ2-7, the CDR3 gives the full variable domain: GAGVSQSPRYKVAKRGQDVALRCDPISGHVSLFWYQQALGQGPEFLTYFQNEAQLDKSGLPSDRFFAERPEGSVSTLKIQRTQQEDSAVYLCASSRGDGDTGEQYFGPGTRLTVT.